These T cell receptor beta chains were read from a single sample in a study of regulatory T cells in long-lasting Graves disease. A single record per CDR3 protein comes from TCRdb applying MiXCR to the multiplex PCR reads. This sample has 450,000 to 700,000 distinct CDR3 sequences, with approximately 13% found just once. The data were also submitted as part of a second study, on T cells in Graves' hyperthyroidism and ophthalmopathy.

The specimen was peripheral blood mononuclear cells (PBMCs), collected at new diagnosis, from a patient treated with antithyroid drugs. The receptors were sampled from a young man with Graves disease. The CDR3 runs from the conserved cysteine through the conserved F or W. Each record gives: V gene, D gene, clone size, J gene, CDR3 DNA, CDR3 protein. D genes are given only for firm matches. Not every row has a clone size; where given, it reads once, few, many or a size class.

>TRBV5-1|.|.|TRBJ2-2
TGCGCCAGCAGCGTCGGACAGCCCGGGGAGCTGTTTTTT
CASSVGQPGELFF
>TRBV11-2|TRBD1|many|TRBJ2-7
TGTGCCAGCACCAAAGAAATAGGGACAGGCTACGAGCAGTACTTC
CASTKEIGTGYEQYF
>TRBV11-3|TRBD1|many|TRBJ2-1
TGTGCCAGCAGCTTAACCACTCAGGGGGCGAAAGAGCAGTTCTTC
CASSLTTQGAKEQFF
>TRBV12-3/TRBV12-4|TRBD2|few|TRBJ2-7
TGTGCCAGCAGTTTCCAATCGGGGGGGGGGTCCTACGAGCAGTACTTC
CASSFQSGGGSYEQYF
>TRBV20-1|.|.|TRBJ2-3
TGCAGTGCTAGAGATATTGCCCCGGGACCTAGCACAGATACGCAGTATTTT
CSARDIAPGPSTDTQYF
>TRBV3-1|TRBD2|.|TRBJ2-3
TGTGCCAGCAGCCAATGGTCTAGCGGTAGCACAGATACGCAGTATTTT
CASSQWSSGSTDTQYF
>TRBV5-6|TRBD2|many|TRBJ2-7
TGTGCCAGCAGCTCCCTGGGGACTAGCGGGACCTACGAGCAGTACTTC
CASSSLGTSGTYEQYF
>TRBV12-3/TRBV12-4|TRBD1|many|TRBJ2-3
TGTGCCAGCACCGAGGACAGGGGGCTCGGAGATACGCAGTATTTT
CASTEDRGLGDTQYF
>TRBV4-2|.|few|TRBJ1-2
TGTGCCAGCAGCCAACCTCAATGGGGAAGGGGGTATGGCTACACCTTC
CASSQPQWGRGYGYTF
>TRBV12-3/TRBV12-4|TRBD2|many|TRBJ2-2
TGTGCCAGCAGGACTAGCGGGAGATCCGGGGAGCTGTTTTTT
CASRTSGRSGELFF
>TRBV12-3/TRBV12-4|TRBD2|many|TRBJ2-7
TGTGCCAGCAGTTCGACTAGCCCCTCTGGCGAGCAGTACTTC
CASSSTSPSGEQYF
>TRBV7-9|.|few|TRBJ2-3
TGTGCCAGCAGCCGTTCAACAGGGTTAGCAGATACGCAGTATTTT
CASSRSTGLADTQYF
>TRBV29-1|.|few|TRBJ2-7
TGCAGCGCCCGCGGGACCACCTACGAGCAGTACTTC
CSARGTTYEQYF
>TRBV20-1|.|few|TRBJ2-1
TGCAGTGCTAGGGCGGGATTATACTACAATGAGCAGTTCTTC
CSARAGLYYNEQFF
>TRBV20-1|.|.|TRBJ2-7
TGCAGTGCTAGACTCCCGGTCGTCCCCTACGAGCAGTACTTC
CSARLPVVPYEQYF
>TRBV20-1|.|many|TRBJ2-7
TGCAGTGCTAGCCAGACTAGTAGCTTCTCCTACGAGCAGTACTTC
CSASQTSSFSYEQYF
>TRBV18|TRBD1|few|TRBJ1-1
TGTGCCAGCTCACCCACGGGACAGGGGTCGAACACTGAAGCTTTCTTT
CASSPTGQGSNTEAFF
>TRBV5-1|TRBD2|many|TRBJ2-7
TGCGCCAGCAGCTTGGGGACGACGGGACTAGCGGGAGACGAGCAGTACTTC
CASSLGTTGLAGDEQYF
>TRBV6-2/TRBV6-3|.|.|TRBJ1-2
TGTGCCAGCAGTGAGCTGGAGACAGGTGATGGCTACACCTTC
CASSELETGDGYTF
>TRBV5-1|.|few|TRBJ2-5
TGCGCCAGCTTCCTTACCCTCGGGGAGACCCAGTACTTC
CASFLTLGETQYF
>TRBV29-1|.|.|TRBJ2-7
TGCAGCGTCGAACTAACTAGAAACGAGCAGTACTTC
CSVELTRNEQYF